The table lists the clone carrying this TCR beta chain with many counts. Nobody among the patients had been given any treatment before thyroid surgery. This record belongs to a study of metastatic and nonmetastatic thyroid tumors. Per the germline V gene, CDR1 is MNHNS and CDR2 is SASEGT. There are 12 residues in the CDR3. V was cut by 2 bases and J by 6 bases, with 5 bases left in between. TCRdb re-called clones from the PCR reads using MiXCR. The table lists approximately 19,000 clones, 15% to 18% of them singletons. The receptor comes from a female donor with papillary thyroid cancer or a benign thyroid nodule (not recorded which). Some clones in this sample may be carry-over from other donors' samples. The V call is TRBV6-1, the J call TRBJ1-5, with D hard to call. Input material: blood. The DNA of the CDR3 is TGTGCCAGCAGTGAAAGGGCTCAGCCCCAGCATTTT. This translates into CASSERAQPQHF.